This T cell receptor beta chain was recorded in a study of cytomegalovirus exposure and HLA in healthy donors. It was with 60 Vbeta and 13 Jbeta primers that the PCR ran. Here immunoSEQ multiplex PCR was the method, and the copy in TCRdb shows in-frame clones only, minus some. The sample has almost 200,000 clones, 79% seen once; the top ten hold approximately 0.4%. The CDR3 totals 15 residues. Germline CDR1 SGHDT, CDR2 YYEEEE. V was cut by 0 bases and J by 5 bases, with 9 bases left in between. This chain links TRBV5-6 with TRBJ1-6; D is possibly TRBD1 (5 bases). The sample comprised PBMCs. The TCR sequence derives from a male donor in good health and CMV-seropositive. In DNA, the CDR3 is TGTGCCAGCAGCTTGGTTGGCAGGGATAATTCACCCCTCCACTTT. This translates into CASSLVGRDNSPLHF.